The entry that follows covers one TCR beta chain sequence. The sample originates from a study of blood T cell repertoires in COVID-19. About the study: The United States, Italy and Spain were the sources of the acute and convalescent COVID-19 samples.

The ends were cut back, 2 bases at V and 2 bases at J, with 6 bases in the middle. CDR1 is MNHEY, CDR2 SVGAGI, per germline. The CDR3 is made up of 14 amino acids. TCRdb keeps only in-frame clones here, not all; method: immunoSEQ multiplex PCR. Seen here are 65,000 to 75,000 clones, more than 85% observed once, and the top ten hold around 13%. Sequencing used peripheral blood. V gene TRBV6-5 combines with J gene TRBJ2-2, with D unclear. The sequence derives from a human donor with active COVID-19. The donor label of this sample is uncertain. The CDR3 is CASSYPRNTGELFF. CDR3 nucleotide sequence: TGTGCCAGCAGTTACCCGAGAAACACCGGGGAGCTGTTTTTT.